A selection of T cell receptor beta chains follows, all from one sample in a study of CD8 T cells in Susac syndrome. MiXCR, run by TCRdb on the immunoSEQ multiplex PCR reads, gives a single entry per CDR3 protein. In the table there are tens of thousands of distinct CDR3 sequences, approximately 94% of which are singletons. The sequenced sample was CD8+ T cells from PBMCs. These receptors were obtained from a human donor in good health. Each CDR3 is given with its conserved first and last residue. D genes are given only for firm matches. Clone size is stated in some rows and not others, as once, few, many or a class when expanded.

J gene: TRBJ1-1
V gene: TRBV7-2
D gene: -
clone size: -
CDR3 protein: CASSLSLTSAWGAFF
CDR3 DNA: TGTGCCAGCAGCTTAAGTCTTACGAGCGCGTGGGGAGCTTTCTTT

J gene: TRBJ2-7
V gene: TRBV5-6
D gene: -
clone size: -
CDR3 protein: CASSLEGDSYEQYF
CDR3 DNA: TGTGCCAGCAGCTTGGAAGGGGACTCCTACGAGCAGTACTTC

J gene: TRBJ1-2
V gene: TRBV28
D gene: -
clone size: -
CDR3 protein: CASSFRTAYGYTF
CDR3 DNA: TGTGCCAGCAGTTTTAGGACAGCGTATGGCTACACCTTC

J gene: TRBJ2-1
V gene: TRBV29-1
D gene: TRBD2
clone size: -
CDR3 protein: CSAGGTSGSNEQFF
CDR3 DNA: TGCAGCGCCGGGGGGACTAGCGGGAGCAATGAGCAGTTCTTC

J gene: TRBJ2-1
V gene: TRBV18
D gene: TRBD2
clone size: -
CDR3 protein: CASSPASGSSYNEQFF
CDR3 DNA: TGTGCCAGCTCACCAGCTAGCGGGAGCTCCTACAATGAGCAGTTCTTC

J gene: TRBJ2-1
V gene: TRBV27
D gene: -
clone size: -
CDR3 protein: CASSSLGDASYNEQFF
CDR3 DNA: TGTGCCAGCAGTTCCCTCGGCGACGCCTCCTACAATGAGCAGTTCTTC

J gene: TRBJ2-3
V gene: TRBV19
D gene: -
clone size: -
CDR3 protein: CASSIGTDTQYF
CDR3 DNA: TGTGCCAGTAGTATCGGCACAGATACGCAGTATTTT

J gene: TRBJ1-2
V gene: TRBV29-1
D gene: -
clone size: -
CDR3 protein: CSVPTGHNYGYTF
CDR3 DNA: TGCAGCGTCCCTACGGGACACAACTATGGCTACACCTTC

J gene: TRBJ2-2
V gene: TRBV11-2
D gene: TRBD1
clone size: -
CDR3 protein: CASSLDDPGGWTGELFF
CDR3 DNA: TGTGCCAGCAGCTTAGATGACCCAGGGGGTTGGACCGGGGAGCTGTTTTTT

J gene: TRBJ1-4
V gene: TRBV28
D gene: -
clone size: -
CDR3 protein: CASSSVNEKLFF
CDR3 DNA: TGTGCCAGCAGTTCCGTTAATGAAAAACTGTTTTTT

J gene: TRBJ2-4
V gene: TRBV7-2
D gene: TRBD2
clone size: few
CDR3 protein: CASSLGGRGPKNIQYF
CDR3 DNA: TGTGCCAGCAGCCTAGGCGGGAGGGGGCCCAAAAACATTCAGTACTTC